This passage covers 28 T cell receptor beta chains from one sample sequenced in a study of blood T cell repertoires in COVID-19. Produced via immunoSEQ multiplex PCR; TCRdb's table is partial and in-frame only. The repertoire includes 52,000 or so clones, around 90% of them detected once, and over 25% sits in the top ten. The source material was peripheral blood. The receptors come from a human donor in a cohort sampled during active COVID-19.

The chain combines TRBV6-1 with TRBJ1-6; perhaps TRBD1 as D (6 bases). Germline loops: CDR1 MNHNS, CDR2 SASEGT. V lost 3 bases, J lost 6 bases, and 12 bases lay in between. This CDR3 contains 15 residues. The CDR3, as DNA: TGTGCCAGCAGTGAGGTGGACAGATCTAATTCACCCCTCCACTTT. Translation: CASSEVDRSNSPLHF.

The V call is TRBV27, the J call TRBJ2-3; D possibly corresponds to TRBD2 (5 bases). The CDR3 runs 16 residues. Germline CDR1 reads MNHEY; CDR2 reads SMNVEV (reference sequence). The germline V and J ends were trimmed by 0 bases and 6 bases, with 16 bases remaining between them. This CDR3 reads CASSLSGDESRDTQYF. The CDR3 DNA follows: TGTGCCAGCAGTTTATCGGGAGATGAAAGTAGGGATACGCAGTATTTT.

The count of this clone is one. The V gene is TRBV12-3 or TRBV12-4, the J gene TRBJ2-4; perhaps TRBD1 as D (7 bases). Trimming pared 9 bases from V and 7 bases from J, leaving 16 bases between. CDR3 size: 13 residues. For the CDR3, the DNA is TGTGCCAGTTGTGAGTCAGGGGGGAACATTCAGTACTTC. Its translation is CASCESGGNIQYF.

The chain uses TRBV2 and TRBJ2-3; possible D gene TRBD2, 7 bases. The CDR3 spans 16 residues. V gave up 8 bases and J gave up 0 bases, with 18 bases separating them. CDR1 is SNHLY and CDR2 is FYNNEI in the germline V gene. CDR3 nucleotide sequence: TGTGCCAGCCGGGGGCGTCTAGCGGATAGCACAGATACGCAGTATTTT. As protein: CASRGRLADSTDTQYF.

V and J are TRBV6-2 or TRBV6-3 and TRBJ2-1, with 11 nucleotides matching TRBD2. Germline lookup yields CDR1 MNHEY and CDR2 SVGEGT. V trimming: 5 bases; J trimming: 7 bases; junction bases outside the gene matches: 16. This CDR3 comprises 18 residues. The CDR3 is CASSSHRASSGGRNEQFF. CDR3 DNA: TGTGCCAGCAGTAGCCACAGAGCTTCTAGCGGGGGGAGGAATGAGCAGTTCTTC.

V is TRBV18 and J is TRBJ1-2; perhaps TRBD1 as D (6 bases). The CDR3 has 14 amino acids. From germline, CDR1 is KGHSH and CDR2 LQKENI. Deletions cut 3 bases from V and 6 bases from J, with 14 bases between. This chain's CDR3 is CASSPNRVGDGYTF. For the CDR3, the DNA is TGTGCCAGCTCACCCAACAGGGTTGGCGATGGCTACACCTTC. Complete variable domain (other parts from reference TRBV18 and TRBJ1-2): NAGVMQNPRHLVRRRGQEARLRCSPMKGHSHVYWYRQLPEEGLKFMVYLQKENIIDESGMPKERFSAEFPKEGPSILRIQQVVRGDSAAYFCASSPNRVGDGYTFGSGTRLTVV.

The CDR3 loop is CSAAGATEAFF. In DNA, the CDR3 is TGCAGCGCCGCGGGGGCCACTGAAGCTTTCTTT. J is TRBJ1-1 and V is TRBV29-1; weak D call: TRBD1 (6 bases). V was clipped by 7 bases and J by 4 bases, with 10 bases between them. Germline V gene lookup returns CDR1 SQVTM and CDR2 ANQGSEA. This CDR3 is 11 amino acids long. Using reference TRBV29-1 and TRBJ1-1 for the parts outside the CDR3, the full variable domain is SAVISQKPSRDICQRGTSLTIQCQVDSQVTMMFWYRQQPGQSLTLIATANQGSEATYESGFVIDKFPISRPNLTFSTLTVSNMSPEDSSIYLCSAAGATEAFFGQGTRLTVV.

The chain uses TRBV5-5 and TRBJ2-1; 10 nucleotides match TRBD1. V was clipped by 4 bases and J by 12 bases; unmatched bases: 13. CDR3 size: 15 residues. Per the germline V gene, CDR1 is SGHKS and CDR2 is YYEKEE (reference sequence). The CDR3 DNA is TGTGCCAGCAGCGGGGACAGGGGCTACAATGGGGGGCAGTTCTTC. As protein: CASSGDRGYNGGQFF.

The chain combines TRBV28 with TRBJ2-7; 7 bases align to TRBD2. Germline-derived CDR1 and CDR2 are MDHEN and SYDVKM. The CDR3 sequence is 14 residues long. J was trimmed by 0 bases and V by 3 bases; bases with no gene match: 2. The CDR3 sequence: CASSFGGSSYEQYF. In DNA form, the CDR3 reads TGTGCCAGCAGTTTCGGGGGGAGCTCCTACGAGCAGTACTTC.

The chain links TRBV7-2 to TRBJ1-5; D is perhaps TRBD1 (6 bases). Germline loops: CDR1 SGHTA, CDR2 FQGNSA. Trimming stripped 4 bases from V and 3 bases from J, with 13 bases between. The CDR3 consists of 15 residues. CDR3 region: CASSSQGTTNQPQHF. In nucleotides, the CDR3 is TGTGCCAGCAGCTCGCAGGGGACGACCAATCAGCCCCAGCATTTT.

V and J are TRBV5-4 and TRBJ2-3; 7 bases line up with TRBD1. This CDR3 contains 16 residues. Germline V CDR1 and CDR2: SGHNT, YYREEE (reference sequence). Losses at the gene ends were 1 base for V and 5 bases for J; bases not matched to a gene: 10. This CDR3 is CASSLPAGQAVDTQYF. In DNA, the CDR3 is TGTGCCAGCAGCTTGCCCGCAGGACAGGCAGTAGATACGCAGTATTTT.

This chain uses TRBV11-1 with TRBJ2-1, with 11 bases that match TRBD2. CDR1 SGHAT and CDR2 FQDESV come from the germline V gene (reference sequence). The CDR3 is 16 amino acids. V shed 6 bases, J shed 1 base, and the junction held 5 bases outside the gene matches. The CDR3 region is CASRTTSGISYNEQFF. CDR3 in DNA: TGTGCCAGCAGAACGACTAGCGGGATTTCCTACAATGAGCAGTTCTTC.

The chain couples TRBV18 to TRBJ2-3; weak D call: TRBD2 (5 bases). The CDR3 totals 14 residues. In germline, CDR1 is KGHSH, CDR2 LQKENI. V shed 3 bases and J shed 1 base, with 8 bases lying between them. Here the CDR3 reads CASSPAAGTDTQYF. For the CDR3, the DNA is TGTGCCAGCTCACCTGCAGCGGGCACAGATACGCAGTATTTT.

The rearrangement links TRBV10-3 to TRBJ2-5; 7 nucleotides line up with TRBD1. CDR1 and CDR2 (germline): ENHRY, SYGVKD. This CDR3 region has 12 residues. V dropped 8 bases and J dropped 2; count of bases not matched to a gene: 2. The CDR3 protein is CAIGQEQETQYF. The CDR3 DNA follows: TGTGCCATCGGACAGGAGCAAGAGACCCAGTACTTC.

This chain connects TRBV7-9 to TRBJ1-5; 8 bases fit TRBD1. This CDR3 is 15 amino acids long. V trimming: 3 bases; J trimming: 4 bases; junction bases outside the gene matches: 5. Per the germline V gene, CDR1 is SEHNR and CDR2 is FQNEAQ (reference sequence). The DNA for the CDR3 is TGTGCCAGCAGCTTCGGGACAGGAGGTAATCAGCCCCAGCATTTT. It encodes CASSFGTGGNQPQHF.

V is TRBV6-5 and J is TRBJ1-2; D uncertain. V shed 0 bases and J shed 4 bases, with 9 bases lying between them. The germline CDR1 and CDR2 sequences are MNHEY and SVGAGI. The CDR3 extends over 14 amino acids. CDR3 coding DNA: TGTGCCAGCAGTTACTCGGCAGGAACCTATGGCTACACCTTC. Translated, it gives CASSYSAGTYGYTF.

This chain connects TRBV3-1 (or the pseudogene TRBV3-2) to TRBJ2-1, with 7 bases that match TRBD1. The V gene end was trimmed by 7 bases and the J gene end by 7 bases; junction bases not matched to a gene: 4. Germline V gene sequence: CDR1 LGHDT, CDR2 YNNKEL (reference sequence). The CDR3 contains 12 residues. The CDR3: CASTAGGNEQFF. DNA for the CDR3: TGTGCCAGCACGGCAGGGGGAAATGAGCAGTTCTTC.

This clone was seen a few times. CDR3 nucleotide sequence: TGCGCCAGCAGCCAAGGACCGGGACAGGGCTACGAGCAGTACTTC. It codes for CASSQGPGQGYEQYF. This chain uses TRBV4-1 with TRBJ2-7, with 9 bases lining up with TRBD1. The junction had 4 bases not matched to a gene; V was cut back by 1 base and J by 3 bases. The CDR3 has 15 amino acids. Germline V gene data show CDR1 as MGHRA and CDR2 as YSYEKL.

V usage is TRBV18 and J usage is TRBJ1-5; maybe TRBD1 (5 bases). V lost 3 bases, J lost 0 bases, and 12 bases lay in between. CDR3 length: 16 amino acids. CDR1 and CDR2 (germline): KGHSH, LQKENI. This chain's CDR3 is CASSPDSSYSNQPQHF. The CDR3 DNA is TGTGCCAGCTCACCTGACAGTTCCTATAGCAATCAGCCCCAGCATTTT.

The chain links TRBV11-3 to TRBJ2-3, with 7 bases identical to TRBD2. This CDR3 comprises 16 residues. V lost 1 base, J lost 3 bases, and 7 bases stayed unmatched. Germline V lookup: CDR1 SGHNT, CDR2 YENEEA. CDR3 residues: CASSLVASGATDTQYF. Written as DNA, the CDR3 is TGTGCCAGCAGCTTAGTCGCTAGCGGAGCTACAGATACGCAGTATTTT.

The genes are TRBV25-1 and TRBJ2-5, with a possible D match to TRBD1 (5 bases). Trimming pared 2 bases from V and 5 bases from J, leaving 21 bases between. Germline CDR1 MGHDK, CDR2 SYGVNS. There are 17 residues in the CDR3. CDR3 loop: CASSEKGRGASGETQYF. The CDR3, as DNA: TGTGCCAGCAGTGAAAAGGGGCGTGGGGCCTCAGGGGAGACCCAGTACTTC.

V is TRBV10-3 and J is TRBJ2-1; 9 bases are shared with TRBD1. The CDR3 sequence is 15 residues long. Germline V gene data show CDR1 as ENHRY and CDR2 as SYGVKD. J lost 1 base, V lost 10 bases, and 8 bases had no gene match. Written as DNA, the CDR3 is TGTGCCACCAAGGCGGGGACAGGGTCCTACAATGAGCAGTTCTTC. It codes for CATKAGTGSYNEQFF.

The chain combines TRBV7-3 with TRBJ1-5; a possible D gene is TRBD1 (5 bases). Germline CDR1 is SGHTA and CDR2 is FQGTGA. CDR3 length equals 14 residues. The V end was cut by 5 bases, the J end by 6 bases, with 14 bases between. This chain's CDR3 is CASSPRGGGQPQHF. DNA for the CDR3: TGTGCCAGCAGCCCTCGGGGCGGGGGTCAGCCCCAGCATTTT. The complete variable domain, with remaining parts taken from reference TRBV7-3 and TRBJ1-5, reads GAGVSQTPSNKVTEKGKYVELRCDPISGHTALYWYRQSLGQGPEFLIYFQGTGAADDSGLPNDRFFAVRPEGSVSTLKIQRTERGDSAVYLCASSPRGGGQPQHFGDGTRLSIL.

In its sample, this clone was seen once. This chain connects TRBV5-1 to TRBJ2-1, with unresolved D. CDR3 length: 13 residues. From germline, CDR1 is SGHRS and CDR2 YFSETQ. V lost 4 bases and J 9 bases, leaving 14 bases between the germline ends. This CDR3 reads CASSPQVGGEQFF. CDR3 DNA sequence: TGCGCCAGCAGCCCCCAAGTAGGCGGTGAGCAGTTCTTC.

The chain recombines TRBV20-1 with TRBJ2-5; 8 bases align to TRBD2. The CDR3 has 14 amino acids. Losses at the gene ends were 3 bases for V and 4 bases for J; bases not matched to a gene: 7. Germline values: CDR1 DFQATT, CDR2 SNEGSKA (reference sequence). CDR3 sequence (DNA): TGCAGTGCTAGTCGGGGGGGGGCCGTAGAGACCCAGTACTTC. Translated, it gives CSASRGGAVETQYF.

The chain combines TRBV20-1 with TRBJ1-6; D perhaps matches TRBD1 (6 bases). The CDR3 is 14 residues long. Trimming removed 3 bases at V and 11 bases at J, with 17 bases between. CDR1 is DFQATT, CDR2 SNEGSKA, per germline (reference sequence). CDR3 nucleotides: TGCAGTGCTAGTGTTCGCCAGGGGAAGGCACCCCTCCACTTT. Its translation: CSASVRQGKAPLHF.

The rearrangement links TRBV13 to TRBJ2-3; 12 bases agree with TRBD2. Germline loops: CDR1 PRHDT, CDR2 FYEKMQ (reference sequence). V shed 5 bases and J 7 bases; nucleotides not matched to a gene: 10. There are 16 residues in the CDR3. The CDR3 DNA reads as TGTGCCAGCAGCACGGGACTAGCGGGCACAGTTAATACGCAGTATTTT. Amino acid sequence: CASSTGLAGTVNTQYF. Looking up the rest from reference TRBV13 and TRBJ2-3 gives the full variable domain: AAGVIQSPRHLIKEKRETATLKCYPIPRHDTVYWYQQGPGQDPQFLISFYEKMQSDKGSIPDRFSAQQFSDYHSELNMSSLELGDSALYFCASSTGLAGTVNTQYFGPGTRLTVL.

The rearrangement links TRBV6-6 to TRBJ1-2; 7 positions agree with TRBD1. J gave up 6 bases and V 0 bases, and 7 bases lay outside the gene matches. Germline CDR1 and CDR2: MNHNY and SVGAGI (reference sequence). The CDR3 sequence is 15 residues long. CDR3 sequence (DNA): TGTGCCAGCAGTTACTCGAGCCAGGGGGTGAATGGCTACACCTTC. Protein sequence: CASSYSSQGVNGYTF.